This TCR beta chain comes out of a study of metastatic and nonmetastatic thyroid tumors (dated by TCRdb to 2019 to 2021). Broadly, across the study: Repertoires from peripheral blood and from tumor or nodule tissue samples of malignant and benign thyroid patients were compared. Broader findings and caveats from the paper: In both blood and tumor samples, malignant tumors were reported to have significantly higher TCR beta diversity than benign nodules.

This clone was recorded at least ten times. Its antigen remains unidentified. No base qualities exist here, and no much larger clone lies one base off it. No treatment had been received by any patient before thyroid surgery. Using T-cell receptor beta sequencing, the researchers looked back retrospectively at clinical samples from patients, gathered between the early 2010s and the late 2010s. CDR1 SGHTA and CDR2 FQGNSA are derived from the germline V gene. V drops 2 bases and J drops 3 bases, leaving 8 bases in between. CDR3 length: 13 amino acids, cysteine to phenylalanine. Only the CDR3 DNA stays, 39 bases, in frame from base 1. To prepare the library, PCR was applied. The sequencing machine was an Illumina HiSeq 4000. High-throughput sequencing was used to profile the TCR beta-chain CDR3 region of every patient. The source study handled its data this way. CDR3 differences across clinicopathological groups were used to build a classifier for discriminating distant-metastatic papillary thyroid cancer patients. Repertoire diversity was assessed with the Shannon index, and tumor-blood repertoire similarity with the Morisita-Horn index. The public reads were quality trimmed at Q25 with fastp and then assembled into clones with MiXCR by TCRdb, keeping productive beta chains. In this record, the V and J calls reflect TCRdb's handling and not the investigators' own analysis. The sample yields about 93,000 clones; roughly 12% were counted once. About 11% of the sample comes from the top ten.

This receptor was identified in a female donor with papillary thyroid cancer or a benign thyroid nodule (not recorded which). Some clones in this sample may be carry-over from other donors' samples. Sequenced sample: blood. The chain links TRBV7-2 with TRBJ2-7; too little of a D gene remains to name it. The CDR3 protein sequence reads: CASSLNGDYEQYF. At the DNA level, the sequence is TGTGCCAGCAGCTTAAATGGGGACTACGAGCAGTACTTC.